This section outlines one T cell receptor (beta chain) sequence together with its context. The cohort comprised adults aged roughly 18 to 95 years residing in approximately 22 US areas. This specimen belongs to a study of blood T cell repertoires in COVID-19. Study context: Sites in the United States, Italy and Spain provided acute and convalescent COVID-19 samples.

Trimming cost V 1 base and J 4 bases, with 8 bases left between them. This CDR3 region has 13 residues. Germline V lookup: CDR1 SGHRS, CDR2 YFSETQ. Profiling relied on immunoSEQ multiplex PCR, and the TCRdb table lists in-frame clones only, not all of them. This table holds a few hundred thousand clones, about 90% found once. The V call is TRBV5-1, the J call TRBJ1-1; D is possibly TRBD1 (6 bases). This TCR was sampled from a man aged 18 to 35 who had recovered from COVID-19. Material: PBMCs or T cells enriched from blood (not recorded which). The CDR3 here is CASSLTGTTEAFF. The CDR3 DNA follows: TGCGCCAGCAGCTTGACAGGGACCACTGAAGCTTTCTTT.